These T cell receptor beta chains were read from a single sample in a study of cytomegalovirus exposure and HLA in healthy donors. The protocol was immunoSEQ multiplex PCR, while the TCRdb copy is restricted to in-frame clones and leaves out a portion. The profile shows 150,000 to 200,000 clones, approximately 82% of them singletons. Sequenced input: PBMCs. Every receptor here comes from a woman younger than 30 in good health and CMV-seropositive. Each CDR3 is given with its conserved first and last residue. The order of the fields is V gene, J gene, CDR3 protein.

TRBV10-3	TRBJ2-2	CAISRGIGELFF
TRBV2	TRBJ2-1	CASSGAGLRLNEQFF
TRBV7-2	TRBJ2-2	CACHRDRAEGGELFF
TRBV9	TRBJ2-2	CASSAQGAQVAGELFF
TRBV29-1	TRBJ1-1	CSGVRQGARAFF
TRBV7-8	TRBJ1-1	CASSLAATNTEAFF
TRBV27	TRBJ2-7	CASSFSGSYEQYF
TRBV9	TRBJ2-5	CASSVVGQALETQYF
TRBV5-4	TRBJ1-2	CASSLRGGNGYTF
TRBV7-6	TRBJ1-4	CASSPRRSTNEKLFF
TRBV29-1	TRBJ2-5	CSAEGTTRQETQYF
TRBV2	TRBJ1-6	CASASSYNSPLYF
TRBV5-5	TRBJ1-2	CASRSPGPAGGYTF
TRBV2	TRBJ2-1	CASSGGRGVRNEQFF
TRBV7-3	TRBJ2-3	CASSEGLAGGESPYF
TRBV6-6	TRBJ2-1	CASSLLGQEQFF
TRBV10-2	TRBJ2-1	CASSESRYNEQFF
TRBV6-1	TRBJ1-2	CASTEGAGLGGGYTF
TRBV19	TRBJ2-4	CASSILGSSKNIQYF
TRBV6-5	TRBJ2-3	CASRPTSGGTDTQYF
TRBV29-1	TRBJ2-5	CSVKQGQTQYF
TRBV29-1	TRBJ2-5	CSVEGGIQETQYF
TRBV11-2	TRBJ1-2	CASSLDWGQLYGYTF
TRBV19	TRBJ2-1	CASSRASGGSDEQFF
TRBV7-2	TRBJ2-1	CASSFSGVRGNEQFF
TRBV30	TRBJ2-5	CAWGGRAGRRETQYF
TRBV5-6	TRBJ2-1	CASSLTSGTSYNEQFF
TRBV5-1	TRBJ1-1	CASSLVGGLDTEAFF
TRBV28	TRBJ2-7	CASSLVGTGGEQYF
TRBV6-5	TRBJ2-7	CASSPPGAYEQYF
TRBV4-2	TRBJ1-2	CASSEGPADDYGYTF
TRBV30	TRBJ1-5	CAWSWGGNQPQHF
TRBV7-8	TRBJ1-2	CASSSGRGEGYTF
TRBV5-1	TRBJ2-3	CASSLGHGSDTQYF
TRBV2	TRBJ2-5	CASSELGLAGRETQYF
TRBV7-9	TRBJ2-1	CASSVDRYNEQFF
TRBV10-3	TRBJ1-2	CAISVGTGEGYTF
TRBV9	TRBJ1-3	CASSVGEGGGNTIYF
TRBV4-1	TRBJ2-2	CASSQESRSYSNTGELFF
TRBV30	TRBJ2-2	CAWSVKAPERGGRTGELFF
TRBV7-3	TRBJ2-6	CASSPRLAGDGANVLTF
TRBV27	TRBJ2-7	CASSLWGVHEQYF
TRBV5-1	TRBJ1-2	CASSEGQGAIDGYTF
TRBV9	TRBJ1-1	CASSPLTVLTEAFF
TRBV9	TRBJ1-2	CASSARGTGSGGYTF
TRBV18	TRBJ2-2	CASSPGQNTRELFF